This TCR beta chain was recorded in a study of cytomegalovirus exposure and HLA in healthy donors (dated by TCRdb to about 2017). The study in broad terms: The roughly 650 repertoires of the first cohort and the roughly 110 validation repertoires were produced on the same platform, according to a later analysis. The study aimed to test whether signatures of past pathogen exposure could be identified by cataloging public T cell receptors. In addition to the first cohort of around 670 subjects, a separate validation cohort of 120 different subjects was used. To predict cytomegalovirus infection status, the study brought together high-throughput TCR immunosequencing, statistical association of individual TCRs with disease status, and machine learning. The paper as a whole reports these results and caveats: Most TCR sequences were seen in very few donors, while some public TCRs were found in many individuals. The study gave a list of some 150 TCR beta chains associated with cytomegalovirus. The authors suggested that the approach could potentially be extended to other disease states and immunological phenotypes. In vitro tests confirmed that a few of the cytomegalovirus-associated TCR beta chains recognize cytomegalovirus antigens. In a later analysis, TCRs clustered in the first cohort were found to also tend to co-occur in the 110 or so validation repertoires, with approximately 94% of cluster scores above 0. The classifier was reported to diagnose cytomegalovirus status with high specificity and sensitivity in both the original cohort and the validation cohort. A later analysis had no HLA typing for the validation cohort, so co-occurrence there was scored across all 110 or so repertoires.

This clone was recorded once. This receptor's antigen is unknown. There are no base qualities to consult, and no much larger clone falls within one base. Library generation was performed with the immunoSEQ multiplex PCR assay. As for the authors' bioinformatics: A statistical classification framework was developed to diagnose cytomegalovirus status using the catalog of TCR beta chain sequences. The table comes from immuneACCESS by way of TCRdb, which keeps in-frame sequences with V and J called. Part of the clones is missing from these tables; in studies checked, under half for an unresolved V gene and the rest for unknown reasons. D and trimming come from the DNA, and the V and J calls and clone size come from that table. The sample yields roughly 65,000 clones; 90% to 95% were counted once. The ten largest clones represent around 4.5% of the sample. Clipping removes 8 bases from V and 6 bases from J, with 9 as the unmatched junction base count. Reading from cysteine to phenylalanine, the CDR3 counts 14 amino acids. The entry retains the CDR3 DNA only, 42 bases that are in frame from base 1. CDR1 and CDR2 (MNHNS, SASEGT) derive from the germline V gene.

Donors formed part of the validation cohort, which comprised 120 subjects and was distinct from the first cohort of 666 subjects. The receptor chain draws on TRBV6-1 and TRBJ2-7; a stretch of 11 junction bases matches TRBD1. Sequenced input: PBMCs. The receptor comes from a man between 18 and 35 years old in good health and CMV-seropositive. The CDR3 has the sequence CASAQGTGGSEQYF. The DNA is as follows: TGTGCCAGCGCTCAAGGGACAGGGGGGAGCGAGCAGTACTTC.